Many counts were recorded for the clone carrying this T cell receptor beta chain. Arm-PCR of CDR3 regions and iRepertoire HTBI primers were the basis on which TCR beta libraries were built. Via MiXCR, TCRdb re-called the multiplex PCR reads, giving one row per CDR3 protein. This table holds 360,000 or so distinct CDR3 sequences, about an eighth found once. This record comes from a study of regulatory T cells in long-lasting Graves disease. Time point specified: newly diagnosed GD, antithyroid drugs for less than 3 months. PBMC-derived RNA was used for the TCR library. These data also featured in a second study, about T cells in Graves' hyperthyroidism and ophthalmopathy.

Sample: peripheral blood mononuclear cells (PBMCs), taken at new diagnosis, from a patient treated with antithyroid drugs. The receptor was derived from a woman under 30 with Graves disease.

As DNA, the CDR3 is TGTGCCAGCAGCTTAGCCCTCAAGGGGGGGGATACGCAGTATTTT. It translates to CASSLALKGGDTQYF. The V call is TRBV7-3, the J call TRBJ2-3; TRBD2 is a possible D gene (7 bases). Germline V gene data show CDR1 as SGHTA and CDR2 as FQGTGA. The CDR3 has 15 amino acids. V lost 2 bases to trimming and J lost 6 bases, with 15 bases between them.